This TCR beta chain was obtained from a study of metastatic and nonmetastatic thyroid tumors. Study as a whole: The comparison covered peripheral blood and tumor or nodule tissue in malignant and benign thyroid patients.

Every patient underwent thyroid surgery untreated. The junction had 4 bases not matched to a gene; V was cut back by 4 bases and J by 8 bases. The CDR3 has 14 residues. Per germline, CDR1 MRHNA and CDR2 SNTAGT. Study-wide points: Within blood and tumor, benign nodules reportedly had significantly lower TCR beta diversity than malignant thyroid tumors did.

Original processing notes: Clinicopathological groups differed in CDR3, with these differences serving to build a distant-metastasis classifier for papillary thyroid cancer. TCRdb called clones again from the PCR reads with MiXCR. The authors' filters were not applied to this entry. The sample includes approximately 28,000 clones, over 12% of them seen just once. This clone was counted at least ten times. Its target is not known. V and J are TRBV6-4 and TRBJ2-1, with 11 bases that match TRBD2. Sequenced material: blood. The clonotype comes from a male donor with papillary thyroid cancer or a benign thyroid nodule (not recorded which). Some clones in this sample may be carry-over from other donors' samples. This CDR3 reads CASSASGGFDEQFF. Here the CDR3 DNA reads TGTGCCAGCAGTGCTAGCGGGGGGTTCGATGAGCAGTTCTTC.